This is a list of T cell receptor beta chains from one sample in a study of graft-versus-host responses after intestinal transplantation. Sequencing used immunoSEQ multiplex PCR; TCRdb keeps in-frame clones, though not all of them. Of about 98,000 clones listed, roughly 82% were seen once; the top ten hold more than 1.4%. The sequences come from PBMCs, collected 255 days after intestinal transplant. All receptors come from a human patient who received an intestinal transplant, so some T cells may come from the graft donor. Each CDR3 is given with its conserved first and last residue. A D gene is named only where the DNA matches it firmly. Only part of the rows carry a size: once, few, many, or a class if the clone is expanded.

D,size,V,J,CDR3,DNA
TRBD1,.,TRBV9,TRBJ1-5,CASSVDRGQPQHF,TGTGCCAGCAGCGTAGACAGGGGGCAGCCCCAGCATTTT
.,.,TRBV12-5,TRBJ1-4,CASGLYPPRGDSGSSLEKLFF,TGTGCTAGTGGTTTGTATCCTCCCCGGGGGGATTCCGGGAGTTCTCTTGAAAAACTGTTTTTT
.,.,TRBV30,TRBJ2-7,CAWSVRGRRSYEQYF,TGTGCCTGGAGTGTACGGGGCAGGCGATCCTACGAGCAGTACTTC
TRBD2,.,TRBV7-6,TRBJ2-2,CASSPGTNPRELFF,TGTGCCAGCAGCCCTGGGACTAATCCCCGGGAGCTGTTTTTT
.,.,TRBV7-8,TRBJ1-2,CASSLAAGNYGYTF,TGTGCCAGCAGCTTAGCAGCAGGAAATTATGGCTACACCTTC
TRBD1,.,TRBV5-6,TRBJ2-7,CASSRTGFSYEQYF,TGTGCCAGCAGCCGGACAGGTTTTTCCTACGAGCAGTACTTC
.,.,TRBV29-1,TRBJ1-1,CSVADTEAFF,TGCAGCGTTGCAGACACTGAAGCTTTCTTT
TRBD2,.,TRBV7-2,TRBJ2-1,CASSFTGTSGSEQFF,TGTGCCAGCTCCTTTACCGGGACTAGCGGCAGTGAGCAGTTCTTC
.,.,TRBV4-1,TRBJ1-5,CASSQDEAAPQHF,TGCGCCAGCAGCCAAGATGAAGCCGCTCCCCAGCATTTT
TRBD1,few,TRBV5-1,TRBJ1-6,CASSWLGDRGVHSPLHF,TGCGCCAGCAGCTGGCTGGGGGACAGGGGGGTTCATTCACCCCTCCACTTT
TRBD1,.,TRBV7-9,TRBJ1-2,CASSSGQENYGYTF,TGTGCCAGCAGTTCGGGACAGGAGAACTATGGCTACACCTTC
.,.,TRBV4-3,TRBJ2-2,CASSQYAGELFF,TGCGCCAGCAGCCAATACGCCGGGGAGCTGTTTTTT
.,.,TRBV30,TRBJ1-6,CAWSMGIGQSPLHF,TGTGCCTGGAGTATGGGGATAGGGCAATCACCCCTCCACTTT
.,.,TRBV7-2,TRBJ1-3,CASSLVHGNTIYF,TGTGCCAGCAGCTTAGTACATGGAAACACCATATATTTT
TRBD2,.,TRBV7-2,TRBJ2-7,CASNTPSGDGYYEQYF,TGTGCCAGCAATACACCTAGCGGGGACGGCTACTACGAGCAGTACTTC
TRBD2,once,TRBV27,TRBJ2-2,CASSLSGLAGVIGELFF,TGTGCCAGCAGTTTATCGGGTCTAGCGGGAGTGATCGGGGAGCTGTTTTTT
TRBD2,.,TRBV28,TRBJ2-1,CASTGSGTFHEQFF,TGTGCCAGCACCGGGAGCGGGACTTTCCATGAGCAGTTCTTC
.,.,TRBV6-6,TRBJ1-1,CASSPYLDTEAFF,TGTGCCAGCAGTCCCTATCTGGACACTGAAGCTTTCTTT
.,.,TRBV10-3,TRBJ1-6,CAIKNSSNSPLHF,TGTGCCATCAAAAACAGCTCCAATTCACCCCTCCACTTT
TRBD2,.,TRBV6-6,TRBJ2-7,CASSGLADSYEQYF,TGTGCCAGCAGCGGACTAGCGGATTCCTACGAGCAGTACTTC
.,.,TRBV19,TRBJ1-3,CASSKGILSGNTIYF,TGTGCCAGTAGTAAGGGGATACTCTCTGGAAACACCATATATTTT
TRBD2,.,TRBV2,TRBJ2-1,CASIASGVVNEQFF,TGTGCCAGCATCGCTAGCGGGGTTGTCAATGAGCAGTTCTTC
.,.,TRBV4-1,TRBJ2-7,CASSQIEGYEQYF,TGCGCCAGCAGCCAAATTGAGGGCTACGAGCAGTACTTC
.,once,TRBV6-1,TRBJ2-3,CASSEWDPSTDTQYF,TGTGCCAGCAGTGAGTGGGACCCTAGCACAGATACGCAGTATTTT
.,.,TRBV5-6,TRBJ1-2,CASSPDTNYGYTF,TGTGCCAGCAGCCCGGACACGAACTATGGCTACACCTTC
.,.,TRBV28,TRBJ2-7,CASSLGGTLSVEQYF,TGTGCCAGCAGTTTAGGGGGCACACTATCAGTCGAGCAGTACTTC
.,.,TRBV28,TRBJ2-7,CASSAPDRYYEQYF,TGTGCCAGCAGTGCCCCGGACAGATACTACGAGCAGTACTTC
.,.,TRBV6-1,TRBJ2-3,CASSRRSSTDTQYF,TGTGCCAGCAGCCGGCGCTCTAGCACAGATACGCAGTATTTT
.,.,TRBV14,TRBJ1-1,CASSQDGPGPVGARTEAFF,TGTGCCAGCAGCCAAGATGGCCCGGGGCCAGTTGGGGCACGCACTGAAGCTTTCTTT
.,.,TRBV6-1,TRBJ2-7,CASSIPYEQYF,TGTGCCAGCAGTATCCCCTACGAGCAGTACTTC
.,.,TRBV5-1,TRBJ2-5,CASSLSGVYQETQYF,TGCGCCAGCAGCTTGTCGGGGGTGTACCAAGAGACCCAGTACTTC
.,.,TRBV6-5,TRBJ1-4,CASSPLKIPNEKLFF,TGTGCCAGCAGTCCGCTTAAAATCCCTAATGAAAAACTGTTTTTT
TRBD1,.,TRBV7-9,TRBJ2-5,CASSAGQGVGETQYF,TGTGCCAGCAGCGCGGGACAGGGGGTAGGGGAGACCCAGTACTTC
.,.,TRBV6-6,TRBJ1-2,CASSYSAGYTF,TGTGCCAGCAGTTACAGCGCAGGCTACACCTTC
TRBD2,.,TRBV7-2,TRBJ2-2,CASSLALAGAVGELFF,TGTGCCAGCAGCTTAGCACTAGCGGGAGCGGTCGGGGAGCTGTTTTTT
.,.,TRBV5-5,TRBJ2-7,CARSLPCRGHEQYF,TGTGCCAGAAGCTTACCCTGCAGGGGACACGAGCAGTACTTC
TRBD1,.,TRBV28,TRBJ1-2,CASRKGQVYGYTF,TGTGCCAGCAGGAAAGGACAGGTCTATGGCTACACCTTC
.,.,TRBV6-1,TRBJ2-1,CASSPGGNEQFF,TGTGCCAGCAGCCCTGGGGGTAATGAGCAGTTCTTC
.,.,TRBV6-1,TRBJ2-6,CASRTAGANVLTF,TGTGCCAGCAGGACAGCTGGGGCCAACGTCCTGACTTTC
.,.,TRBV2,TRBJ2-3,CASSEVGVGTDTQYF,TGTGCCAGCAGTGAGGTCGGGGTGGGGACAGATACGCAGTATTTT
.,.,TRBV29-1,TRBJ2-7,CSGAAGQSEQYF,TGCAGCGGGGCGGCGGGGCAGAGCGAGCAGTACTTC
.,.,TRBV2,TRBJ1-3,CASLLGGAGNTIYF,TGTGCCAGCTTATTGGGAGGGGCTGGAAACACCATATATTTT
TRBD1,.,TRBV9,TRBJ1-2,CASSVSGGVDYGYTF,TGTGCCAGCAGCGTATCAGGGGGCGTGGACTATGGCTACACCTTC
.,.,TRBV28,TRBJ1-2,CASSLIVTDPTF,TGTGCCAGCAGTTTAATCGTCACAGATCCCACCTTC
.,.,TRBV2,TRBJ2-2,CASKEQRGNTGELFF,TGTGCCAGCAAGGAGCAGCGTGGGAACACCGGGGAGCTGTTTTTT
TRBD2,.,TRBV6-1,TRBJ2-1,CASSSPAGAYNEQFF,TGTGCCAGCAGTTCCCCCGCGGGGGCCTACAATGAGCAGTTCTTC
.,few,TRBV19,TRBJ2-2,CASSIETSGELFF,TGTGCCAGTAGTATAGAAACGTCCGGGGAGCTGTTTTTT
.,few,TRBV21-1,TRBJ2-7,CASSKDQDAYEQYF,TGTGCCAGCAGCAAAGATCAGGACGCCTACGAGCAGTACTTC
TRBD1,.,TRBV6-5,TRBJ2-1,CASRPGQVHNEQFF,TGTGCCAGCAGACCGGGACAGGTACACAATGAGCAGTTCTTC
TRBD1,.,TRBV6-1,TRBJ2-2,CASSETGGWLNTGELFF,TGTGCCAGCAGTGAAACAGGGGGCTGGTTGAACACCGGGGAGCTGTTTTTT
.,.,TRBV5-6,TRBJ2-1,CASSLGGQPYNEQFF,TGTGCCAGCAGCTTGGGTGGACAGCCCTACAATGAGCAGTTCTTC
TRBD1,few,TRBV15,TRBJ1-1,CATSRTGNTEAFF,TGTGCCACCAGCCGGACAGGGAACACTGAAGCTTTCTTT
TRBD2,once,TRBV6-5,TRBJ2-5,CASSSPGLAEETQYF,TGTGCCAGCAGTTCTCCGGGACTAGCGGAAGAGACCCAGTACTTC